These T cell receptor beta chains were read from a single sample in a study of OX40 agonist ivuxolimab in advanced cancers. Using immunoSEQ multiplex PCR, the repertoire was profiled, and TCRdb retains in-frame clones only, with some absent. The table has some 100,000 clones, 84% seen once; the top ten hold around 5%. Sequences were derived from CD4+ or CD8+ T cells sorted from blood, sampled in a trial of the OX40 agonist ivuxolimab. These receptors all stem from an adult with an advanced solid tumor such as melanoma, head and neck, liver or kidney cancer. CDR3s include the opening cysteine and the closing phenylalanine or tryptophan.

v_call: TRBV21-1; j_call: TRBJ1-1; cdr3_aa: CASSKAKGVNTEAFF
v_call: TRBV5-6; j_call: TRBJ2-7; cdr3_aa: CASSLWRGIGEQYF
v_call: TRBV11-3; j_call: TRBJ2-1; cdr3_aa: CASSSGTGNEQFF
v_call: TRBV27; j_call: TRBJ1-2; cdr3_aa: CASSLWAGAHGYTF
v_call: TRBV5-4; j_call: TRBJ2-7; cdr3_aa: CASSVSGGPYEQYF
v_call: TRBV2; j_call: TRBJ1-4; cdr3_aa: CASQPWNLATNEKLFF
v_call: TRBV7-9; j_call: TRBJ2-5; cdr3_aa: CASSRQGGHQETQYF
v_call: TRBV27; j_call: TRBJ1-6; cdr3_aa: CASSPWTANSPLHF
v_call: TRBV2; j_call: TRBJ2-2; cdr3_aa: CASRYRWNTGELFF
v_call: TRBV18; j_call: TRBJ1-4; cdr3_aa: CASASGQEREKLFF
v_call: TRBV2; j_call: TRBJ2-7; cdr3_aa: CASSYRALSYEQYF
v_call: TRBV9; j_call: -; cdr3_aa: CASSVHGGEQYF
v_call: TRBV5-1; j_call: TRBJ2-7; cdr3_aa: CASSLGDRASSYEQYF
v_call: TRBV7-8; j_call: TRBJ2-1; cdr3_aa: CASSSWDEQFF
v_call: TRBV9; j_call: TRBJ2-2; cdr3_aa: CASSVSGTNTGELFF
v_call: TRBV7-9; j_call: TRBJ1-2; cdr3_aa: CASSLEGYNYGYTF
v_call: TRBV5-5; j_call: TRBJ1-2; cdr3_aa: CASSFQGGGYTF
v_call: TRBV12-2; j_call: TRBJ2-7; cdr3_aa: CASRDGLAGQRIYEQYF
v_call: TRBV19; j_call: TRBJ2-3; cdr3_aa: CASRPPGQRSSGTQYF
v_call: TRBV28; j_call: TRBJ2-7; cdr3_aa: CASFSGTNAEQYF
v_call: TRBV13; j_call: TRBJ2-7; cdr3_aa: CASSLERGRSYEQYF
v_call: TRBV7-9; j_call: TRBJ1-2; cdr3_aa: CASSLGLYGYTF
v_call: TRBV6-5; j_call: TRBJ2-7; cdr3_aa: CASTYSGGFFYEQYF
v_call: TRBV19; j_call: TRBJ2-7; cdr3_aa: CASRTSGTSYEQYF
v_call: TRBV19; j_call: TRBJ2-5; cdr3_aa: CASSPQRGGRETQYF
v_call: TRBV5-1; j_call: TRBJ1-2; cdr3_aa: CASSIVSGGGYTF
v_call: TRBV23-1; j_call: TRBJ2-3; cdr3_aa: CASSQTSGGGDTQYF
v_call: TRBV27; j_call: TRBJ2-1; cdr3_aa: CASSLQASGSYNEQFF
v_call: TRBV2; j_call: TRBJ2-3; cdr3_aa: CASSVQGTDTQYF
v_call: TRBV19; j_call: TRBJ2-5; cdr3_aa: CASTQGGGLVETQYF
v_call: TRBV5-4; j_call: TRBJ2-2; cdr3_aa: CASSLGGQGSAGELFF
v_call: TRBV9; j_call: TRBJ2-2; cdr3_aa: CASSVVPAPGTGELFF
v_call: TRBV6-5; j_call: TRBJ2-5; cdr3_aa: CASRGKVGQYF
v_call: TRBV5-1; j_call: TRBJ2-3; cdr3_aa: CASGSAGTDTQYF
v_call: TRBV29-1; j_call: TRBJ2-2; cdr3_aa: CSVGTGALNTGELFF
v_call: TRBV19; j_call: TRBJ2-7; cdr3_aa: CASSGTLGQGYEQYF
v_call: TRBV5-1; j_call: TRBJ2-7; cdr3_aa: CASRDPVRDEQYF
v_call: TRBV19; j_call: TRBJ2-2; cdr3_aa: CASSITGELFF
v_call: TRBV30; j_call: TRBJ2-2; cdr3_aa: CAWSVNTGELFF
v_call: TRBV30; j_call: TRBJ1-5; cdr3_aa: CAWSMDRNQPQHF
v_call: TRBV30; j_call: TRBJ1-4; cdr3_aa: CAWSVEEFNEKLFF
v_call: TRBV19; j_call: TRBJ1-5; cdr3_aa: CASSIVWTGDNQPQHF
v_call: TRBV19; j_call: TRBJ1-1; cdr3_aa: CAGRGIQPPTEAFF
v_call: TRBV11-1; j_call: TRBJ2-7; cdr3_aa: CASSLALSGGAYEQYF
v_call: TRBV6-1; j_call: TRBJ2-1; cdr3_aa: CASSDPGQGLIGEQFF
v_call: TRBV6-5; j_call: TRBJ1-1; cdr3_aa: CASSYTPGEPEAFF
v_call: TRBV5-1; j_call: TRBJ1-1; cdr3_aa: CASSLQPAGNDAEAFF
v_call: TRBV6-1; j_call: TRBJ2-3; cdr3_aa: CASRGDLTGDTQYF
v_call: TRBV7-3; j_call: TRBJ2-1; cdr3_aa: CASSLARGEQFF
v_call: TRBV27; j_call: TRBJ2-5; cdr3_aa: CASSPGLAGREQYF
v_call: TRBV2; j_call: TRBJ1-2; cdr3_aa: CASSSTGDYGYTF
v_call: TRBV30; j_call: TRBJ1-1; cdr3_aa: CAWSARWGDTEAFF